The rows below give T cell receptor beta chains drawn from one sample of a study of technical replicates of blood from a few donors. Data came from immunoSEQ multiplex PCR; TCRdb stores just in-frame clones and leaves some out. The data show more than 70,000 clones, just over 90% seen once. Sample: T cells isolated from PBMCs. These receptors originate from a human donor in good health. Both conserved end residues are part of each CDR3. D genes are given only for firm matches. Expanded clones get a size class; other rows say once, few or many, or leave the size out.

V,size,D,J,DNA,CDR3
TRBV2,.,.,TRBJ1-5,TGTGCCAGCAGTGAAGCGGACAGTTATCAGCCCCAGCATTTT,CASSEADSYQPQHF
TRBV4-2,.,.,TRBJ1-2,TGTGCCAGCAGCCAGCCAGGGGAGAGGTCCTATGGCTACACCTTC,CASSQPGERSYGYTF
TRBV12-5,.,.,TRBJ1-2,TGTGCTAGTGGTTTGGCAGAGACAGGAGTCGGAGACTATGGCTACACCTTC,CASGLAETGVGDYGYTF
TRBV2,.,.,TRBJ1-4,TGTGCCAGCAAGGTGAGGGAAAAACTGTTTTTT,CASKVREKLFF
TRBV11-3,.,.,TRBJ1-1,TGTGCCAGCAGCTTAGGGGCATGGGACACTGAAGCTTTCTTT,CASSLGAWDTEAFF
TRBV29-1,.,.,TRBJ1-5,TGCAGCGTTGAATCTGACATGCTTCAGCCCCAGCATTTT,CSVESDMLQPQHF
TRBV7-2,.,.,TRBJ1-2,TGTGCCAGCAGCTTAGACCCAACAGGGATCCTTTATGGCTACACCTTC,CASSLDPTGILYGYTF
TRBV11-2,.,TRBD2,TRBJ2-2,TGTGCCAGCAGCTTCACTAGCGGGGGTAACACCGGGGAGCTGTTTTTT,CASSFTSGGNTGELFF
TRBV9,few,.,TRBJ1-1,TGTGCCAGCAGCGTACAGGTGTCAGACACTGAAGCTTTCTTT,CASSVQVSDTEAFF
TRBV29-1,.,TRBD1,TRBJ2-6,TGCAGCGTTGGGACCGGGACAGGGTTGTTTGGTGGGGCCAACGTCCTGACTTTC,CSVGTGTGLFGGANVLTF
TRBV9,few,TRBD2,TRBJ2-3,TGTGCCAGCGGGAACGGGGGGGCCGAGACAGATACGCAGTATTTT,CASGNGGAETDTQYF
TRBV15,.,.,TRBJ1-1,TGTGCCACCAAAGGCGGGCAGACGAACACTGAAGCTTTCTTT,CATKGGQTNTEAFF
TRBV2,.,.,TRBJ2-5,TGTGCCAGCAGTGGTGAAGCGGAGACCCAGTACTTC,CASSGEAETQYF